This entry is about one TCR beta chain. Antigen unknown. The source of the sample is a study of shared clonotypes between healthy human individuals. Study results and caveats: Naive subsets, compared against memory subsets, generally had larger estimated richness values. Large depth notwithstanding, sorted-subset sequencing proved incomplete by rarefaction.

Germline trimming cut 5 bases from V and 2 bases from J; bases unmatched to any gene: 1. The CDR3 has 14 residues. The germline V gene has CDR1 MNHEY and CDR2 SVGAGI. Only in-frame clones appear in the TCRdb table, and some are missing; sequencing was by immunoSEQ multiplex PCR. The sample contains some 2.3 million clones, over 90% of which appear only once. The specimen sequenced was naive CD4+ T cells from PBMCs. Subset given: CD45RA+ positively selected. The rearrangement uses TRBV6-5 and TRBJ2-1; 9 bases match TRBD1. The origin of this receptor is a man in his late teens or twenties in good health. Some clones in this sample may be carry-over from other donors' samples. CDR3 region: CASSRTGAYNEQFF. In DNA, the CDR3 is TGTGCCAGCAGTCGGACAGGGGCCTACAATGAGCAGTTCTTC.